Only a few counts were recorded for the clone carrying this T cell receptor beta chain. The antigen is unknown. Researchers attached unique molecular identifiers to individual cDNA molecules. A single record per CDR3 protein comes from TCRdb applying MiXCR to the 5' RACE reads. The table records about 66,000 distinct CDR3 sequences, less than 20% of them present only once. The record originates from a study of early T cells in non-severe SARS-CoV-2 infection. Study outcomes and limitations: A preference for anti-spike CD8 responses marked VDJdb matching, which missed private and CD4 specificities.

CDR1 SGHTA and CDR2 FQGNSA come from the germline V gene. The trim removed 1 base at V and 7 bases at J, leaving 10 bases unmatched. This CDR3 contains 15 residues. The V and J genes are TRBV7-2 and TRBJ2-7; 7 positions match TRBD1. Sample: whole blood, taken at baseline. The receptor comes from an adult who was a healthcare worker with PCR-confirmed SARS-CoV-2 infection or an uninfected control (not recorded which). The chain's CDR3 is CASSLVRGEGQEQYF. CDR3 nucleotides: TGTGCCAGCAGCTTAGTAAGGGGCGAGGGACAGGAGCAGTACTTC. Drawing the rest from reference TRBV7-2 and TRBJ2-7, the complete variable domain is GAGVSQSPSNKVTEKGKDVELRCDPISGHTALYWYRQSLGQGLEFLIYFQGNSAPDKSGLPSDRFSAERTGGSVSTLTIQRTQQEDSAVYLCASSLVRGEGQEQYFGPGTRLTVT.